Described below is a single TCR beta chain sequence and its context. Antigen unknown. The CDR3 is made up of 16 amino acids. Germline trimming cut 3 bases from V and 0 bases from J; bases unmatched to any gene: 7. Germline CDR1 and CDR2: KGHSH and LQKENI. The sample belongs to a study of shared clonotypes between healthy human individuals. Whole-study findings and limits: Naive CD4 clonotypes overlapped across a few donors at 4.5% to 5.5%.

Partitioning of CD4+ cells yielded a CD45RA+ naive subset and a CD45RA-negative memory subset. The table came from immunoSEQ multiplex PCR; TCRdb's copy has only in-frame clones and leaves some out. The repertoire holds millions of clones, 85% to 95% seen once, with 0.14% in the top ten. The chain joins TRBV18 to TRBJ2-7; 8 bases match TRBD2. This TCR came from a man between 18 and 35 years old in good health. Source material: naive CD4+ T cells sorted from blood. The subset here: CD45RA+ positively selected. The CDR3 region is CASSPSGGGSSYEQYF. In nucleotides, the CDR3 is TGTGCCAGCTCACCCTCCGGCGGGGGGTCCTCCTACGAGCAGTACTTC.